This is a list of T cell receptor beta chains from one sample in a study of blood T cells in healthy people across ages. From the 5' RACE reads, TCRdb called clonotypes with MiXCR, one entry per CDR3 protein. This table has under 1 million distinct CDR3 sequences, roughly 44% appearing once. Sequences were obtained from blood. The receptor set was obtained from a man in his sixties in good health. Both conserved end residues are part of each CDR3. A D gene is named only where the DNA matches it firmly. Part of the rows lack a size; the others show once, few, many or a class for expanded clones.

TRBV12-3/TRBV12-4	NA	few	TRBJ1-2	TGTGCCAGCAGTCCGGCGGGGGTGAACTATGGCTACACCTTC	CASSPAGVNYGYTF
TRBV9	TRBD2	NA	TRBJ2-1	TGTGCCAGCAGCGTTGGGCGGGGGGGCCAAGGTGAGCAGTTCTTC	CASSVGRGGQGEQFF
TRBV13	TRBD2	NA	TRBJ2-5	TGTGCCAGCAGCTCTAGCGGGGCACAAGAGGCCCAGTACTTC	CASSSSGAQEAQYF
TRBV5-6	TRBD1	many	TRBJ1-4	TGTGCCAGCAGCTGGACAGGAGATCTTTCAACTAATGAAAAACTGTTTTTT	CASSWTGDLSTNEKLFF
TRBV5-6	NA	few	TRBJ1-6	TGTGCCAGCAGCTTGGATTGGGGGGCGAGGAATTCACCCCTCCACTTT	CASSLDWGARNSPLHF
TRBV4-3	NA	NA	TRBJ1-2	TGCGCCAGCAGCCAAGACTCCCGACAGCAACATGGCTACACCTTC	CASSQDSRQQHGYTF
TRBV20-1	TRBD2	many	TRBJ2-3	TGCAGTGCCAGAACTAGCGGGGGTCGCACAGATACGCAGTATTTT	CSARTSGGRTDTQYF
TRBV7-9	TRBD1	NA	TRBJ1-1	TGTGCCAGCAGCTTTGGCCGGGACAGGGTTGACACTGAAGCTTTCTTT	CASSFGRDRVDTEAFF
TRBV6-2/TRBV6-3	NA	NA	TRBJ1-2	TGTGCCTCCAAAGCGCGGACGAGCTATGGCTACACCTTC	CASKARTSYGYTF
TRBV10-3	TRBD1	few	TRBJ1-2	TGTGCCATCACTCCCACCCCGGGACAGGGCTATGGCTACACCTTC	CAITPTPGQGYGYTF
TRBV20-1	NA	few	TRBJ2-5	TGCAGTGCTCCCAATTCAGGGTCGGTAGGCCAAGAGACCCAGTACTTC	CSAPNSGSVGQETQYF
TRBV7-9	NA	few	TRBJ2-5	TGTGCCAGCAGCGACCTAGTGAACCAAGAGACCCAGTACTTC	CASSDLVNQETQYF
TRBV5-1	NA	few	TRBJ2-5	TGCGCCAGCAGCATTGGTGGGGAGACCCAGTACTTC	CASSIGGETQYF
TRBV20-1	NA	NA	TRBJ2-7	TGCAGTGCTCACAACTACGAGCAGTACTTC	CSAHNYEQYF